Listed below are T cell receptor beta chains from one sample, sequenced in a study of human CD4 T cells and Enterobacteriaceae. Profiling relied on immunoSEQ multiplex PCR, and the TCRdb table lists in-frame clones only, not all of them. The repertoire includes about 29,000 clones, about 80% of them detected once, and around 1.7% sits in the top ten. The source material was memory CD4+ T cells from blood. These receptors were obtained from a human donor in good health. Both conserved end residues are part of each CDR3. A D gene is named only where the DNA matches it firmly. Clone sizes are given selectively: once, few, many, or a class where the clone is expanded.

>TRBJ2-3|TRBV4-1|.|TRBD2
CASSQDPPGTSGRADTQYF
TGCGCCAGCAGCCAAGATCCCCCCGGGACTAGCGGGAGGGCAGATACGCAGTATTTT
>TRBJ2-3|TRBV11-2|.|.
CASSSDSPGGGADTQYF
TGTGCCAGCAGCTCAGACAGTCCCGGGGGTGGGGCAGATACGCAGTATTTT
>TRBJ1-2|TRBV30|.|TRBD1
CAWSIGTGNYGYTF
TGTGCCTGGAGTATTGGGACAGGGAACTATGGCTACACCTTC
>TRBJ2-5|TRBV19|.|TRBD2
CASSTSRLAGGRGETQYF
TGTGCCAGTAGCACCTCGAGATTAGCGGGAGGGCGGGGAGAGACCCAGTACTTC
>TRBJ1-2|TRBV2|.|.
CASSVRNYGYTF
TGTGCCAGCAGTGTGCGGAACTATGGCTACACCTTC
>TRBJ2-1|TRBV19|few|TRBD2
CASSIGGRAVNEQFF
TGTGCCAGTAGTATCGGTGGGAGGGCCGTCAATGAGCAGTTCTTC
>TRBJ1-6|TRBV7-9|.|TRBD1
CASSDRVESYNSPLHF
TGTGCCAGCAGCGACAGGGTGGAATCCTATAATTCACCCCTCCACTTT
>TRBJ2-5|TRBV7-7|.|.
CASSLLEAETQYF
TGTGCCAGCAGCTTACTAGAGGCAGAGACCCAGTACTTC
>TRBJ2-2|TRBV5-1|.|.
CASSLQGLNTGELFF
TGCGCCAGCAGCTTGCAGGGACTGAACACCGGGGAGCTGTTTTTT
>TRBJ2-7|TRBV15|.|TRBD1
CATSRAGLLGQAHSYEQYF
TGTGCCACCAGCAGGGCTGGACTTTTGGGACAGGCCCACTCCTACGAGCAGTACTTC
>TRBJ2-2|TRBV27|once|TRBD2
CASSFLGGHMPGELFF
TGTGCCAGCAGTTTTCTGGGAGGGCACATGCCCGGGGAGCTGTTTTTT
>TRBJ1-3|TRBV9|.|.
CASSVEGTGNTIYF
TGTGCCAGCAGCGTAGAAGGGACTGGAAACACCATATATTTT
>TRBJ1-2|TRBV5-1|.|TRBD1
CASSGQGAYGYTF
TGCGCCAGCAGCGGGCAGGGGGCCTATGGCTACACCTTC
>TRBJ2-3|TRBV7-3|.|.
CASSFEGEADTQYF
TGTGCCAGCAGCTTCGAGGGAGAGGCAGATACGCAGTATTTT
>TRBJ2-1|TRBV18|.|.
CASSAQHNEQFF
TGTGCCAGCTCAGCTCAACACAATGAGCAGTTCTTC
>TRBJ1-3|TRBV27|few|.
CASGYSSGNTIYF
TGTGCCAGCGGGTACAGCTCTGGAAACACCATATATTTT
>TRBJ2-3|TRBV19|few|TRBD1
CATKDRASTDTQYF
TGTGCCACTAAGGACAGGGCTAGCACAGATACGCAGTATTTT
>TRBJ1-5|TRBV5-4|.|.
CASSLGGDQPQHF
TGTGCCAGCAGCTTAGGAGGGGATCAGCCCCAGCATTTT
>TRBJ2-3|TRBV25-1|.|.
CASSEWGSAGRTQYF
TGTGCCAGCAGTGAATGGGGCTCTGCGGGACGGACGCAGTATTTT
>TRBJ2-5|TRBV7-6|.|TRBD2
CASSLGIRPSGSDQETQYF
TGTGCCAGCAGCTTAGGAATCCGTCCCAGCGGGAGCGACCAAGAGACCCAGTACTTC
>TRBJ1-5|TRBV28|once|TRBD1
CASSSQPTGLNQPQHF
TGTGCCAGCAGCTCTCAACCGACAGGGCTCAATCAGCCCCAGCATTTT
>TRBJ2-1|TRBV6-1|.|.
CASSWSSSYNEQFF
TGTGCCAGCTCTTGGTCTAGTTCCTACAATGAGCAGTTCTTC
>TRBJ2-1|TRBV28|.|.
CASSLGAPGLFF
TGTGCCAGCAGTTTGGGAGCCCCGGGGCTGTTCTTC
>TRBJ2-7|TRBV15|once|TRBD1
CATSRKQAGGGEQYF
TGTGCCACCAGCAGAAAGCAGGCAGGGGGTGGCGAGCAGTACTTC
>TRBJ1-5|TRBV10-3|.|.
CAISGQDSANQPQHF
TGTGCCATCAGTGGACAGGACAGCGCCAATCAGCCCCAGCATTTT
>TRBJ1-5|TRBV28|.|TRBD1
CASSSFDREQPQHF
TGTGCCAGCAGTTCATTCGACAGGGAACAGCCCCAGCATTTT
>TRBJ1-2|TRBV28|.|.
CASQGGGINYGYTF
TGTGCCAGTCAGGGAGGAGGGATTAACTATGGCTACACCTTC
>TRBJ2-1|TRBV11-2|.|.
CASSLVGAEQFF
TGTGCCAGCAGCCTCGTCGGAGCGGAGCAGTTCTTC
>TRBJ2-7|TRBV28|.|TRBD2
CASSLLSRTSGRGEQYF
TGTGCCAGCAGTTTATTGTCTCGGACTAGCGGGAGGGGCGAGCAGTACTTC
>TRBJ2-3|TRBV21-1|.|.
CASSKLDIKRTGGTDTQYF
TGTGCCAGCAGCAAACTCGATATCAAGAGGACAGGGGGGACAGATACGCAGTATTTT
>TRBJ2-5|TRBV5-1|.|TRBD1
CASSKTGRAQETQYF
TGCGCCAGCAGTAAGACAGGGCGGGCCCAAGAGACCCAGTACTTC
>TRBJ1-1|TRBV5-5|.|.
CASSPGPGNTEAFF
TGTGCCAGCAGCCCGGGTCCAGGTAACACTGAAGCTTTCTTT
>TRBJ2-5|TRBV2|.|.
CASSGRPGAGMVETQYF
TGTGCCAGCAGTGGCCGACCGGGGGCAGGGATGGTTGAGACCCAGTACTTC
>TRBJ2-1|TRBV21-1|.|.
CASSKSQRGYNEQFF
TGTGCCAGCAGCAAATCCCAGCGGGGCTACAATGAGCAGTTCTTC
>TRBJ1-4|TRBV5-4|.|TRBD1
CASSLRQGAGANEKLFF
TGTGCCAGCAGCTTGAGACAGGGGGCCGGGGCTAATGAAAAACTGTTTTTT
>TRBJ1-4|TRBV7-9|.|.
CASSLVGLHEKLFF
TGTGCCAGCAGCTTAGTTGGACTCCATGAAAAACTGTTTTTT
>TRBJ2-2|TRBV7-3|.|TRBD1
CASSPRTGANTGELFF
TGTGCCAGCAGCCCCAGGACAGGGGCGAACACCGGGGAGCTGTTTTTT
>TRBJ2-3|TRBV5-1|.|TRBD2
CASSLTTSSGRAPASTDTQYF
TGCGCCAGCAGCTTAACAACTTCTAGCGGGAGAGCTCCTGCTAGCACAGATACGCAGTATTTT
>TRBJ1-3|TRBV6-5|.|.
CASTLVGGVGNTIYF
TGTGCCAGCACTCTCGTCGGAGGGGTTGGAAACACCATATATTTT
>TRBJ2-2|TRBV7-9|.|.
CASNPANTGELFF
TGTGCCAGCAACCCGGCGAACACCGGGGAGCTGTTTTTT
>TRBJ1-5|TRBV6-5|.|.
CASGGVDQPQHF
TGTGCCAGCGGAGGGGTCGACCAGCCCCAGCATTTT
>TRBJ2-5|TRBV5-6|.|.
CASSFGTLRETQYF
TGTGCCAGCAGCTTCGGAACACTGAGAGAGACCCAGTACTTC
>TRBJ2-1|TRBV15|.|.
CATSRDHRDNEQFF
TGTGCCACCAGCAGAGATCATCGCGACAATGAGCAGTTCTTC
>TRBJ2-5|TRBV7-7|.|.
CASTPTPVTETQYF
TGTGCCAGCACCCCCACCCCCGTGACGGAGACCCAGTACTTC
>TRBJ2-3|TRBV12-2|.|.
CASEIETGALTDTQYF
TGTGCAAGCGAAATAGAGACGGGGGCCCTCACAGATACGCAGTATTTT
>TRBJ2-7|TRBV5-1|.|.
CASSLGIGNHEQYF
TGCGCCAGCAGCTTGGGCATCGGAAACCACGAGCAGTACTTC
>TRBJ1-5|TRBV5-1|.|.
CASSPDGGQSNQPQHF
TGCGCCAGCAGCCCGGACGGCGGGCAGAGCAATCAGCCCCAGCATTTT
>TRBJ1-3|TRBV2|few|.
CASNVGGFGNTIYF
TGTGCCAGCAACGTCGGGGGTTTTGGAAACACCATATATTTT
>TRBJ2-3|TRBV10-3|.|.
CAISEERGPDTQYF
TGTGCCATCAGTGAGGAAAGGGGCCCAGATACGCAGTATTTT
>TRBJ2-2|TRBV2|.|TRBD1
CASSDGTGWTGELFF
TGTGCCAGCAGTGACGGGACAGGGTGGACCGGGGAGCTGTTTTTT
>TRBJ1-2|TRBV29-1|.|.
CSVDLGSGGGYTF
TGCAGCGTTGATCTTGGAAGTGGCGGTGGCTACACCTTC
>TRBJ1-4|TRBV25-1|.|.
CASSEEGKKEKLFF
TGTGCCAGCAGTGAGGAGGGTAAGAAGGAAAAACTGTTTTTT
>TRBJ1-5|TRBV6-6|.|.
CASSWEGGTNQPQHF
TGTGCCAGCAGCTGGGAAGGGGGTACGAATCAGCCCCAGCATTTT
>TRBJ2-2|TRBV2|.|.
CASSVAGELFF
TGTGCCAGCAGTGTGGCCGGGGAGCTGTTTTTT
>TRBJ1-1|TRBV28|.|.
CASRSPDEWTEAFF
TGTGCCAGCAGATCTCCGGACGAGTGGACTGAAGCTTTCTTT
>TRBJ2-3|TRBV10-1|.|.
CASSEEASSTDTQYF
TGCGCCAGCAGTGAAGAGGCCTCTAGCACAGATACGCAGTATTTT
>TRBJ2-3|TRBV4-1|.|.
CASSHISGRMQYF
TGCGCCAGCAGCCACATATCAGGGAGAATGCAGTATTTT
>TRBJ2-7|TRBV6-5|.|.
CASSSPLNEQYF
TGTGCCAGCAGTTCCCCTCTGAACGAGCAGTACTTC
>TRBJ2-7|TRBV13|.|TRBD1
CASSWTGATYEQYF
TGTGCCAGCAGTTGGACAGGCGCTACCTACGAGCAGTACTTC